One and the same sample provided the 24 T cell receptor beta chains below, sequenced in a study of shared T cell receptors in the human thymus. TCRdb keeps only in-frame clones here, not all; method: immunoSEQ multiplex PCR. The profile shows 630,000 or so clones, approximately 87% of them singletons. The same sample was also used in a study of human thymus T cells.

Specimen: thymocytes. These receptors came from a boy under two years old with a congenital heart defect.

V usage is TRBV30 and J usage is TRBJ2-4; 7 bases are a match to TRBD2. V dropped 8 bases and J dropped 0; count of bases not matched to a gene: 7. Germline V gene data show CDR1 as GTSNPN and CDR2 as SVGIG (reference sequence). The CDR3 sequence is 14 residues long. The CDR3 DNA is TGTGCCAGAACAGCGGGACTAGCCAAAAACATTCAGTACTTC. It encodes CARTAGLAKNIQYF.

The rearrangement uses TRBV19 and TRBJ1-2; the D gene is possibly TRBD1 (5 bases). The CDR3 runs to 14 residues. Germline assignment: CDR1 LNHDA and CDR2 SQIVND (reference sequence). Between the trimmed V and J ends, which lost 8 bases and 4 bases, there was a span of 17 bases. CDR3: CASATRGGVYGYTF. Written as DNA, the CDR3 is TGTGCCAGTGCAACTCGGGGGGGAGTCTATGGCTACACCTTC.

The rearrangement joins TRBV4-3 to TRBJ2-7; D might be TRBD2 (6 bases). This CDR3 comprises 14 residues. With 5 bases removed from V and 0 bases from J, the gap between germline ends came to 11 bases. Germline V gene sequence: CDR1 LGHNA, CDR2 YSLEER. The CDR3 here is CASSWDSSSYEQYF. The CDR3 DNA reads TGCGCCAGCAGCTGGGACTCGAGCTCCTACGAGCAGTACTTC.

This rearrangement joins TRBV15 to TRBJ2-3; 7 bases map to TRBD2. V lost 3 bases and J lost 1; bases outside the gene matches: 7. Germline V gene sequence: CDR1 LNHNV, CDR2 YYDKDF (reference sequence). This CDR3 has 16 residues. CDR3: CATSRPLAVGTDTQYF. The CDR3, as DNA: TGTGCCACCAGCAGGCCGCTAGCGGTGGGCACAGATACGCAGTATTTT.

The chain is built from TRBV29-1 and TRBJ2-2, with 9 bases matching TRBD1. In germline, CDR1 is SQVTM, CDR2 ANQGSEA. V dropped 4 bases and J dropped 5; count of bases not matched to a gene: 11. The CDR3 contains 16 residues. CDR3 protein: CSVGILGTGRTGELFF. The DNA for the CDR3 is TGCAGCGTTGGTATTTTGGGGACAGGGCGAACCGGGGAGCTGTTTTTT.

The chain's CDR3 is CASSITGQPNQPQHF. The CDR3 nucleotides read TGTGCCAGTAGTATTACGGGACAGCCCAATCAGCCCCAGCATTTT. This rearrangement joins TRBV19 to TRBJ1-5; 7 nucleotides line up with TRBD1. Germline CDR1 and CDR2: LNHDA and SQIVND (reference sequence). This CDR3 is 15 amino acids long. The V segment lost 3 bases and the J segment 3 bases; nucleotides outside the gene matches: 5. Together with reference TRBV19 and TRBJ1-5, the CDR3 gives the full variable domain: DGGITQSPKYLFRKEGQNVTLSCEQNLNHDAMYWYRQDPGQGLRLIYYSQIVNDFQKGDIAEGYSVSREKKESFPLTVTSAQKNPTAFYLCASSITGQPNQPQHFGDGTRLSIL.

As concerns this clone: This CDR3 is also generated by other DNA sequences in the sample. V usage is TRBV9 and J usage is TRBJ2-7; the match to TRBD1 covers 9 bases. Per the germline V gene, CDR1 is SGDLS and CDR2 is YYNGEE. With V trimmed by 3 bases and J by 2 bases, 3 bases remained unmatched. The CDR3 loop spans 14 amino acids. CDR3 loop: CASSDRDRAYEQYF. CDR3 bases: TGTGCCAGCAGCGACCGGGACAGGGCCTACGAGCAGTACTTC.

The rearrangement joins TRBV7-2 to TRBJ2-7, with a possible D match to TRBD2 (6 bases). This CDR3 is 11 amino acids long. V shed 3 bases and J shed 9 bases, with 9 bases lying between them. Germline CDR1 and CDR2: SGHTA and FQGNSA. CDR3 sequence: CASSFRERQYF. The CDR3 DNA reads as TGTGCCAGCAGCTTCCGGGAGAGGCAGTACTTC.

The rearrangement links TRBV29-1 to TRBJ2-1, with 7 bases that match TRBD2. Germline V gene sequence: CDR1 SQVTM, CDR2 ANQGSEA. Unmatched junction bases numbered 5, after V lost 5 bases and J lost 4 bases. There are 13 residues in the CDR3. As DNA, the CDR3 is TGCAGCGTTATAAGCGGGACGTACAATGAGCAGTTCTTC. Its protein product is CSVISGTYNEQFF.

This rearrangement joins TRBV30 to TRBJ1-5; D remains ambiguous. V gave up 2 bases and J gave up 2 bases, with 10 bases separating them. Germline V gene sequence: CDR1 GTSNPN, CDR2 SVGIG (reference sequence). The CDR3 has 14 amino acids. The CDR3 region has the DNA TGTGCCTGGAGTTCGGCGGGAGGCAATCAGCCCCAGCATTTT. It yields the protein CAWSSAGGNQPQHF.

The chain couples TRBV6-1 to TRBJ2-7; 8 bases map to TRBD1. Per the germline V gene, CDR1 is MNHNS and CDR2 is SASEGT. The CDR3 is 13 residues long. Trimming removed 7 bases from V and 1 base from J; junction bases left unmatched: 3. CDR3 nucleotide sequence: TGTGCCAGCATGACAGGGGAGTCCTACGAGCAGTACTTC. Translation: CASMTGESYEQYF.

In its sample, this clone was seen once. J is TRBJ2-3 and V is TRBV19, with D perhaps TRBD1 (6 bases). The CDR3 covers 17 residues. The V end lost 4 bases, the J end lost 0 bases, and 17 bases lay between the germline ends. Germline CDR1 and CDR2: LNHDA and SQIVND (reference sequence). CDR3 region: CASSTPDRNSSTDTQYF. DNA for the CDR3: TGTGCCAGTAGTACCCCAGACAGGAACTCTAGCACAGATACGCAGTATTTT. Supplemented by reference TRBV19 and TRBJ2-3, the full variable domain reads DGGITQSPKYLFRKEGQNVTLSCEQNLNHDAMYWYRQDPGQGLRLIYYSQIVNDFQKGDIAEGYSVSREKKESFPLTVTSAQKNPTAFYLCASSTPDRNSSTDTQYFGPGTRLTVL.

The chain has TRBV28 and TRBJ2-1; tentatively, D is TRBD2 (5 bases). Germline V gives CDR1 MDHEN, CDR2 SYDVKM. Between the trimmed V and J ends, which lost 5 bases and 6 bases, there was a span of 23 bases. The CDR3 contains 17 residues. DNA of the CDR3: TGTGCCAGCAGTATAGGCTTTAGAGGGCCTAGTGGCAATGAGCAGTTCTTC. This translates into CASSIGFRGPSGNEQFF.

J is TRBJ2-7 and V is TRBV10-3, with a tentative D call TRBD2 (6 bases). The CDR3 totals 12 residues. Germline CDR1 ENHRY, CDR2 SYGVKD. Trimming shortened V by 4 bases and J by 7 bases, and 11 bases separated the two germline ends. The CDR3 reads CAISAEGREQYF. The DNA for the CDR3 is TGTGCCATCAGTGCCGAGGGGAGGGAGCAGTACTTC.

The chain is built from TRBV6-1 and TRBJ2-5; unclear D gene. Germline V gene sequence: CDR1 MNHNS, CDR2 SASEGT. The ends were cut back, 2 bases at V and 0 bases at J, with 13 bases in the middle. This CDR3 has 16 residues. CDR3 nucleotides: TGTGCCAGCAGTGAACCGCATGCGCCGTACCAAGAGACCCAGTACTTC. Encoded protein: CASSEPHAPYQETQYF.

J is TRBJ1-3 and V is TRBV19; possible D gene TRBD1, 5 bases. The CDR3 is 19 amino acids. Germline-derived CDR1 and CDR2 are LNHDA and SQIVND (reference sequence). Trimming removed 5 bases at V and 1 base at J, with 24 bases between. The CDR3 DNA is TGTGCCAGTAGTTCACTCTCAGGGCAGGGTGGGCCTTCTGGAAACACCATATATTTT. It codes for CASSSLSGQGGPSGNTIYF. Drawing the rest from reference TRBV19 and TRBJ1-3, the complete variable domain is DGGITQSPKYLFRKEGQNVTLSCEQNLNHDAMYWYRQDPGQGLRLIYYSQIVNDFQKGDIAEGYSVSREKKESFPLTVTSAQKNPTAFYLCASSSLSGQGGPSGNTIYFGEGSWLTVV.

The V and J genes are TRBV11-2 and TRBJ2-7; 9 bases map to TRBD1. CDR1 and CDR2 from the germline V gene are SGHAT and FQNNGV. V lost 5 bases and J lost 6; bases outside the gene matches: 5. CDR3 length: 13 amino acids. CDR3 DNA sequence: TGTGCCAGCAGCGAAGGACAGGGGTTCGAGCAGTACTTC. Translating gives CASSEGQGFEQYF.

The chain carries TRBV6-4 and TRBJ2-7; 7 bases align to TRBD2. This CDR3 spans 14 amino acids. Germline V CDR1 and CDR2: MRHNA, SNTAGT. With V trimmed by 6 bases and J by 1 base, 6 bases remained unmatched. Written as DNA, the CDR3 is TGTGCCAGCAGGAGGACTAGGGGTTCCTACGAGCAGTACTTC. It is translated as CASRRTRGSYEQYF.

The V gene is TRBV6-1, the J gene TRBJ1-2, with a weak D call TRBD1 (6 bases). Germline V CDR1 and CDR2: MNHNS, SASEGT. CDR3 size: 12 residues. The V gene lost 3 bases and the J gene lost 6 bases, with 8 bases spanning the gap. DNA of the CDR3: TGTGCCAGCAGTGACAGGGGCCATGGCTACACCTTC. The encoded protein is CASSDRGHGYTF.

Comment on this clone: A read error may produce the germline difference seen at one junction end. CDR3 sequence: CASSFSEGFTRFSF. CDR3 coding DNA: TGTGCCAGCAGTTTCAGTGAGGGTTTCACACGGTTCTCATTT. This chain uses TRBV28 with TRBJ1-5; D not certain. Germline V gives CDR1 MDHEN, CDR2 SYDVKM. This CDR3 spans 14 amino acids.

The chain uses TRBV7-9 and TRBJ2-1, with D perhaps matching TRBD2 (6 bases). The CDR3 is 15 amino acids. Germline V CDR1 and CDR2: SEHNR, FQNEAQ (reference sequence). Trimming pared 1 base from V and 4 bases from J, leaving 11 bases between. Here the CDR3 reads CASSLGPGVYNEQFF. CDR3 DNA sequence: TGTGCCAGCAGCTTAGGGCCGGGGGTATACAATGAGCAGTTCTTC.

This clone has just one count. The chain is built from TRBV7-6 and TRBJ2-4; possible D gene TRBD2, 5 bases. CDR3 length: 18 amino acids. V dropped 4 bases and J dropped 0 bases, with 19 bases sitting between them. Germline V gene sequence: CDR1 SGHVS, CDR2 FNYEAQ. CDR3 coding DNA: TGTGCCAGCAGCTCGGGTCAGTTTCGGGAATTAGCCAAAAACATTCAGTACTTC. The encoded protein is CASSSGQFRELAKNIQYF.

This clone has just one count. The V call is TRBV6-6, the J call TRBJ1-1; maybe TRBD1 (6 bases). The V end was cut by 2 bases, the J end by 1 base, with 8 bases between. The length of the CDR3 is 14 residues. Germline values: CDR1 MNHNY, CDR2 SVGAGI (reference sequence). CDR3 protein: CASSYGQTNTEAFF. DNA for the CDR3: TGTGCCAGCAGTTACGGACAGACGAACACTGAAGCTTTCTTT.

This chain uses TRBV12-5 with TRBJ1-1; D possibly corresponds to TRBD1 (6 bases). Trimming took off 1 base at V and 3 bases at J, with 15 bases between the two ends. The V gene's germline CDR1 is LGHNT and CDR2 FRNRAP. The CDR3 extends over 16 amino acids. This CDR3 reads CASGLEPKQGYTEAFF. Here the CDR3 DNA reads TGTGCTAGTGGTTTGGAACCCAAACAGGGATACACTGAAGCTTTCTTT.